This T cell receptor beta chain is from a study of blood T cell repertoires in COVID-19. The method was immunoSEQ multiplex PCR; TCRdb's version includes in-frame clones alone and lacks a portion of them. The top ten clones hold approximately 7.2% of a sample with a few hundred thousand clones, approximately 88% of them seen once. This CDR3 has 16 amino acids. Germline V lookup: CDR1 SGHNT, CDR2 YYREEE (reference sequence). V was shortened by 4 bases and J by 0 bases, with 11 bases between the two germline ends. The receptor's source is a woman aged 25 to 39 who had recovered from COVID-19. Sequenced input: peripheral blood. The V call is TRBV5-4, the J call TRBJ1-6; a weak D match, TRBD1 (5 bases). The CDR3 here is CASSPDGGSYNSPLHF. CDR3 coding DNA: TGTGCCAGCAGCCCGGACGGGGGCTCCTATAATTCACCCCTCCACTTT.